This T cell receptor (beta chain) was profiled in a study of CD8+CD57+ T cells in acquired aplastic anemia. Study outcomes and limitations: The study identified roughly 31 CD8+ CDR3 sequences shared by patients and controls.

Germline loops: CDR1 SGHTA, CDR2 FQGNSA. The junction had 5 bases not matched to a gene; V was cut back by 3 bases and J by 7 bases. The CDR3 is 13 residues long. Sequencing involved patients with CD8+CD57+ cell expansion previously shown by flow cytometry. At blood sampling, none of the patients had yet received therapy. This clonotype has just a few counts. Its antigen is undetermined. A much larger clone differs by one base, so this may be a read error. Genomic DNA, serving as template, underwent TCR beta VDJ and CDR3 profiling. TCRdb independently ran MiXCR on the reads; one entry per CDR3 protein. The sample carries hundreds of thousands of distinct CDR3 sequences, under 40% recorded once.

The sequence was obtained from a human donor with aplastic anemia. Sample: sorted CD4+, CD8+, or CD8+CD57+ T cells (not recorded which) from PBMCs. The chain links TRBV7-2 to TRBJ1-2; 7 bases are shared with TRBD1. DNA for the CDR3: TGTGCCAGCAGCTTCCTAGGGGGCTCTGGCTACACCTTC. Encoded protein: CASSFLGGSGYTF.